This entry lists 15 T cell receptor beta chains sequenced from one sample in a study of T cells in Graves' hyperthyroidism and ophthalmopathy. RNA transcripts provided the source from which TCR beta CDR3 regions were amplified. During a first-round RT-PCR of the TCR CDR3, the HTBI primer set was used. TCRdb redid the calling of the multiplex PCR reads with MiXCR, one entry per CDR3 protein. The data hold approximately 210,000 distinct CDR3 sequences, with roughly 15% observed a single time. Sequenced sample: blood. These receptors were collected from a man aged 50-60 years with Graves' hyperthyroidism.

This clonotype was observed at least ten times. The chain has TRBV12-3 or TRBV12-4 and TRBJ2-1; 8 positions match TRBD2. The V and J ends lost 7 bases and 7 bases, in that order; junction bases with no gene match: 18. The CDR3 is 17 residues long. The CDR3 is CASKTWGSGSLWNEQFF. The CDR3 nucleotides read TGTGCCAGCAAAACTTGGGGGAGCGGGAGTTTGTGGAATGAGCAGTTCTTC.

This clonotype was counted between two and nine times. The chain is built from TRBV20-1 and TRBJ1-5; weak D call: TRBD1 (5 bases). Trimming took off 0 bases at V and 7 bases at J, with 13 bases between the two ends. CDR1 and CDR2 (germline): DFQATT, SNEGSKA (reference sequence). The CDR3 is 14 amino acids. CDR3 sequence: CSARDSGAQQPQHF. The DNA for the CDR3 is TGCAGTGCTAGAGATTCCGGGGCCCAGCAGCCCCAGCATTTT.

The table lists this clonotype with many counts. The genes are TRBV11-3 and TRBJ2-7; 8 nucleotides align to TRBD2. Germline CDR1 SGHNT, CDR2 YENEEA. The CDR3 is 14 amino acids. The trim removed 5 bases at V and 2 bases at J, leaving 5 bases unmatched. The CDR3 reads CASSRGREAYEQYF. Here the CDR3 DNA reads TGTGCCAGCAGCCGCGGGCGGGAGGCCTACGAGCAGTACTTC.

As concerns this clonotype: A much larger clonotype is one base distant, so this may be a read error. This sequence joins TRBV12-5 and TRBJ1-1; D remains ambiguous. CDR1 and CDR2 from the germline V gene are LGHNT and FRNRAP. The CDR3 is 14 residues long. As DNA, the CDR3 is TGTGCTAGTGGTTTGGTATCGGCGGGAACTGAAGCTCTCTTT. This encodes CASGLVSAGTEALF.

The chain employs TRBV4-1 and TRBJ2-1; 8 nucleotides line up with TRBD1. The CDR3 contains 17 residues. J was trimmed by 4 bases and V by 1 base; bases with no gene match: 9. The germline CDR1 and CDR2 sequences are MGHRA and YSYEKL. For the CDR3, the DNA is TGCGCCAGCAGCCAAGGACGGGCCCGGACAGGGTACAATGAGCAGTTCTTC. This translates into CASSQGRARTGYNEQFF.

The V call is TRBV20-1, the J call TRBJ2-2, with TRBD1 matching 10 bases. J was trimmed by 7 bases and V by 5 bases; bases with no gene match: 7. The germline V gene encodes CDR1 DFQATT and CDR2 SNEGSKA (reference sequence). The CDR3 length is 14 residues. The CDR3 loop is CSAQPGQGSGELFF. The CDR3 DNA is TGCAGTGCTCAACCGGGACAGGGGAGCGGGGAGCTGTTTTTT.

This clonotype was seen many times. The V gene is TRBV7-3, the J gene TRBJ2-2, with 12 positions matching TRBD2. The CDR3 totals 17 residues. After removal of 2 bases from V and 6 bases from J, the junction contained 7 bases not matched to a gene. Germline-derived CDR1 and CDR2 are SGHTA and FQGTGA. This CDR3 is CASSLSTTSGSAGELFF. The CDR3 DNA reads TGTGCCAGCAGCTTATCCACGACTAGCGGGAGTGCCGGGGAGCTGTTTTTT.

Of note for this clonotype: It may be a read error: a sequence one base away is much more abundant. The chain has TRBV7-9 and TRBJ2-1; 7 nucleotides line up with TRBD2. Germline assignment: CDR1 SEHNR and CDR2 FQNEAQ (reference sequence). The length of the CDR3 is 14 residues. The J segment lost 6 bases and the V segment lost 3 bases, leaving 5 bases of the junction unmatched. This CDR3 is CASSFETSSNEQFF. CDR3 in DNA: TGTGCCAGCAGCTTCGAGACTAGCTCCAATGAGCAGTTCTTC.

This clonotype was counted ten times or more. This chain links TRBV29-1 with TRBJ2-1, with TRBD2 identical over 7 bases. Germline V gene lookup returns CDR1 SQVTM and CDR2 ANQGSEA. The V gene end was trimmed by 6 bases and the J gene end by 8 bases; junction bases not matched to a gene: 13. This CDR3 has 14 residues. CDR3 amino acids: CSVKLAEFGYEQFF. The CDR3 nucleotides are TGCAGCGTAAAGCTAGCGGAATTTGGGTATGAGCAGTTCTTC.

The sample holds many counts of this clonotype. The genes are TRBV5-1 and TRBJ2-3, with 7 nucleotides matching TRBD1. Germline V gives CDR1 SGHRS, CDR2 YFSETQ. Trimming removed 0 bases from V and 5 bases from J; junction bases left unmatched: 12. This CDR3 spans 17 amino acids. The CDR3 loop is CASSLGLQGIEGDTQYF. The CDR3 nucleotides read TGCGCCAGCAGCTTGGGTCTACAGGGGATCGAGGGAGATACGCAGTATTTT.

This clonotype was detected ten times or more. The V call is TRBV12-3 or TRBV12-4, the J call TRBJ1-6; no definite D call. This CDR3 is 13 amino acids long. V lost 5 bases and J 8 bases, leaving 10 bases between the germline ends. The CDR3 DNA is TGTGCCAGCAGTATAAACGGAGATTCACCCCTCCACTTT. Translated: CASSINGDSPLHF.

In its sample, this clonotype was seen many times. The CDR3 here is CASSYHILATYEQYF. The CDR3 bases are TGTGCCAGCAGTTACCACATCCTTGCCACCTACGAGCAGTACTTC. The rearrangement links TRBV6-2 or TRBV6-3 to TRBJ2-7, with D uncertain. Germline CDR1 MNHEY, CDR2 SVGEGT. CDR3 length equals 15 residues. Trimming left V 2 bases short and J 2 bases short, with 13 bases between.

The chain uses TRBV4-1 and TRBJ2-5, with D uncertain. With 0 bases removed from V and 0 bases from J, the gap between germline ends came to 8 bases. The CDR3 has 15 amino acids. Per germline, CDR1 MGHRA and CDR2 YSYEKL. CDR3 DNA: TGCGCCAGCAGCCAAGATCCCAGATACCAAGAGACCCAGTACTTC. Its protein is CASSQDPRYQETQYF.

The rearrangement uses TRBV20-1 and TRBJ1-1; D gene ambiguous. The ends were cut back, 5 bases at V and 1 base at J, with 8 bases in the middle. The length of the CDR3 is 12 residues. Germline CDR1 is DFQATT and CDR2 is SNEGSKA (reference sequence). CDR3: CSAARRNTEAFF. In nucleotides, the CDR3 is TGCAGTGCTGCAAGGAGGAACACTGAAGCTTTCTTT.

This clonotype was recorded a few times. V and J are TRBV4-1 and TRBJ2-5; 10 nucleotides match TRBD1. Trimming removed 4 bases from V and 4 bases from J; junction bases left unmatched: 6. Germline-derived CDR1 and CDR2 are MGHRA and YSYEKL. This CDR3 region has 15 residues. The CDR3 sequence: CASSPSGTGVETQYF. The CDR3 region has the DNA TGCGCCAGCAGCCCCTCCGGGACAGGGGTAGAGACCCAGTACTTC.